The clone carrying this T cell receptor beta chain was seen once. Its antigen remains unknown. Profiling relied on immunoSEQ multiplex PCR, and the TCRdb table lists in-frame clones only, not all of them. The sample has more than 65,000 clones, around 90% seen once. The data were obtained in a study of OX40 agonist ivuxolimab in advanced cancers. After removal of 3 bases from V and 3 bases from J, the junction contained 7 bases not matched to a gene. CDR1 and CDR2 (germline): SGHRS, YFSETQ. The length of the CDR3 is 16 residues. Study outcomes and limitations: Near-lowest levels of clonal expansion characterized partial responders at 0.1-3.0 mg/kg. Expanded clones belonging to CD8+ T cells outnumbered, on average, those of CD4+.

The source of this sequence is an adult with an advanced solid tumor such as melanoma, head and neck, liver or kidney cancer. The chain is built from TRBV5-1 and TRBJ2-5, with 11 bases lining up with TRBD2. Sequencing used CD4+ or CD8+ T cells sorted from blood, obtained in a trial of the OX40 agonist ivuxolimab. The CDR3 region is CASSYELAGDKETQYF. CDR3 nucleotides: TGCGCCAGCAGCTACGAACTAGCGGGAGACAAAGAGACCCAGTACTTC.